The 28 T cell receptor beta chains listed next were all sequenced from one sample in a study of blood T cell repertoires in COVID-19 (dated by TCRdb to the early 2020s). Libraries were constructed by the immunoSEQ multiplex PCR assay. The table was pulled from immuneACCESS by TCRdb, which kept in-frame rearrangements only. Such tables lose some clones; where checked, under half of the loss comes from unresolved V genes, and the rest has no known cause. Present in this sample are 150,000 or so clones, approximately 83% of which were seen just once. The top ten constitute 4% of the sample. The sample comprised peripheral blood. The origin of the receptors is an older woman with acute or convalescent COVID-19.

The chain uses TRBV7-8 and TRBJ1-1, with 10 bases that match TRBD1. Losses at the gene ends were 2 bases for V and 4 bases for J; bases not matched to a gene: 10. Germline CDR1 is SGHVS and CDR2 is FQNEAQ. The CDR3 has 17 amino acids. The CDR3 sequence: CASSLMGQGRGSTEAFF. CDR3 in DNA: TGTGCCAGCAGCTTAATGGGACAGGGGCGGGGGAGCACTGAAGCTTTCTTT.

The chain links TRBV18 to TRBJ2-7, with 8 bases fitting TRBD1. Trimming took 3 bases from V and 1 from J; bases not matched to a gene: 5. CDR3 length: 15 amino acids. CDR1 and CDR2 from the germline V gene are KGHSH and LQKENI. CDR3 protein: CASSPDRARSYEQYF. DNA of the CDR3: TGTGCCAGCTCACCGGACAGGGCTCGATCCTACGAGCAGTACTTC.

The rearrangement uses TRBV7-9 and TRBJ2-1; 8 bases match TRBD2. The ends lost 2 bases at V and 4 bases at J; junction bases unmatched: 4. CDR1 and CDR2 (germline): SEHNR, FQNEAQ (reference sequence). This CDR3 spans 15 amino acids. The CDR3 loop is CASSLSGRGYNEQFF. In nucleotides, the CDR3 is TGTGCCAGCAGCTTAAGCGGGAGAGGGTACAATGAGCAGTTCTTC. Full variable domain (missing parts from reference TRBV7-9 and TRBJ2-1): DTGVSQNPRHKITKRGQNVTFRCDPISEHNRLYWYRQTLGQGPEFLTYFQNEAQLEKSRLLSDRFSAERPKGSFSTLEIQRTEQGDSAMYLCASSLSGRGYNEQFFGPGTRLTVL.

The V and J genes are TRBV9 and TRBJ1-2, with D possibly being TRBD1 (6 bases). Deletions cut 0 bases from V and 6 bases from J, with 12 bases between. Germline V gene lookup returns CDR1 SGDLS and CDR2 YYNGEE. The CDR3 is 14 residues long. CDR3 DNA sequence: TGTGCCAGCAGCGTAGTTGGGACAACTGATGGCTACACCTTC. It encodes CASSVVGTTDGYTF.

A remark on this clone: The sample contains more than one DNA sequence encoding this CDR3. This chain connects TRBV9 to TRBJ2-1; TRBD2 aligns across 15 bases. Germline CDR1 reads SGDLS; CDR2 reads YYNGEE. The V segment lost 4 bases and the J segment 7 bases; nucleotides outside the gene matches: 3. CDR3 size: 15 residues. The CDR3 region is CASSPGLAGGNEQFF. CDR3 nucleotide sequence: TGTGCCAGCAGCCCGGGACTAGCGGGAGGTAATGAGCAGTTCTTC.

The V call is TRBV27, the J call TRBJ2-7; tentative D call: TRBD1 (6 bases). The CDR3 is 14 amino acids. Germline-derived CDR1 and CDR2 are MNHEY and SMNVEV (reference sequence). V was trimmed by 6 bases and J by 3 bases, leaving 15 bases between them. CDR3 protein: CASRTGNRDYEQYF. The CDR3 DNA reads TGTGCCAGCAGAACCGGGAACAGGGACTACGAGCAGTACTTC.

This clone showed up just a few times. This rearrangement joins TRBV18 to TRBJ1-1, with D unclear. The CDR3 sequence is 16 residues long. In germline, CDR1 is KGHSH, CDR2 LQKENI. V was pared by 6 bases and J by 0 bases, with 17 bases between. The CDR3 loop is CASSPNKVDLNTEAFF. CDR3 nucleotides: TGTGCCAGCTCGCCAAACAAAGTTGATTTGAACACTGAAGCTTTCTTT.

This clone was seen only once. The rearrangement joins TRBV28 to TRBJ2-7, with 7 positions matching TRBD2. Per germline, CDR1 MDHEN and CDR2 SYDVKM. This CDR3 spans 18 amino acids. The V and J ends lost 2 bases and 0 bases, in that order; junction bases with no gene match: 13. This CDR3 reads CASSLVTMREPSSYEQYF. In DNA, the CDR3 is TGTGCCAGCAGTTTAGTAACCATGCGGGAGCCTTCCTCCTACGAGCAGTACTTC.

The CDR3 protein is CAIRGLAGGPDTQYF. CDR3 nucleotide sequence: TGTGCCATCAGGGGACTAGCGGGAGGGCCAGATACGCAGTATTTT. The chain links TRBV10-3 to TRBJ2-3; 16 bases line up with TRBD2. Germline V lookup: CDR1 ENHRY, CDR2 SYGVKD. The CDR3 length is 15 residues. J was trimmed by 4 bases and V by 6 bases; bases with no gene match: 1.

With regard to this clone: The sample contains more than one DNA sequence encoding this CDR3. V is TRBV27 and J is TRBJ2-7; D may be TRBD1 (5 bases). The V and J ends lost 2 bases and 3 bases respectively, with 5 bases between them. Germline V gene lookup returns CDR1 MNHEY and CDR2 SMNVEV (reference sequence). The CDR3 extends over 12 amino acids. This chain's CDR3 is CASSLQGYEQYF. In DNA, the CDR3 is TGTGCCAGCAGTTTACAGGGCTACGAGCAGTACTTC.

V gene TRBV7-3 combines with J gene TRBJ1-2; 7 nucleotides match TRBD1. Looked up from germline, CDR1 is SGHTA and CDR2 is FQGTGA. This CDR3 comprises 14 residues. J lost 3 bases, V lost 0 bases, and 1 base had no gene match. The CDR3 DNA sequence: TGTGCCAGCAGCTTAACCGGGACAGACTATGGCTACACCTTC. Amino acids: CASSLTGTDYGYTF.

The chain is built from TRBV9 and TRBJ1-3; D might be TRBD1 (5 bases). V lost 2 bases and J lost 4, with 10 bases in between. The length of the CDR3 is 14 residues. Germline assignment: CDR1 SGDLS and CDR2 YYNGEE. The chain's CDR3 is CASSVGGFGNTIYF. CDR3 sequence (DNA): TGTGCCAGCAGCGTCGGGGGGTTCGGAAACACCATATATTTT.

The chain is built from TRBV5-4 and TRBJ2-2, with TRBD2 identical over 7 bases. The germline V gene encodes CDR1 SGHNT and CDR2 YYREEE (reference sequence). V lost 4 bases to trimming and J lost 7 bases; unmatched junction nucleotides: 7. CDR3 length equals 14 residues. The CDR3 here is CASSLLAEDGELFF. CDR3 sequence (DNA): TGTGCCAGCAGCCTCCTAGCGGAAGACGGGGAGCTGTTTTTT.

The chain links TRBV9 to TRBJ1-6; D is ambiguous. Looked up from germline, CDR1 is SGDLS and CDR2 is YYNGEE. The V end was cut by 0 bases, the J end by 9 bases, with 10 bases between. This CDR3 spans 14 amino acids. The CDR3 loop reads CASSVEEGSSPLHF. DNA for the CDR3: TGTGCCAGCAGCGTAGAAGAAGGGAGTTCACCCCTCCACTTT.

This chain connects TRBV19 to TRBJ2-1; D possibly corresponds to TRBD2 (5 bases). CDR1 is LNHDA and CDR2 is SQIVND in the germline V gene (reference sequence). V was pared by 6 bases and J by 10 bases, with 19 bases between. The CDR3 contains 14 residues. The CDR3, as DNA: TGTGCCAGTAGCCGGGGAGTTGGGGATAAGGAGCAGTTCTTC. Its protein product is CASSRGVGDKEQFF. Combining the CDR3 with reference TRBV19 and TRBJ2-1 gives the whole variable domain DGGITQSPKYLFRKEGQNVTLSCEQNLNHDAMYWYRQDPGQGLRLIYYSQIVNDFQKGDIAEGYSVSREKKESFPLTVTSAQKNPTAFYLCASSRGVGDKEQFFGPGTRLTVL.

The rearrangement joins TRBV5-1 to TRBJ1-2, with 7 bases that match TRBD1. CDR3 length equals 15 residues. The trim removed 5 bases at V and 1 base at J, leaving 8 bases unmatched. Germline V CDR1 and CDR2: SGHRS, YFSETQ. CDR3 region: CASRHPGQINYGYTF. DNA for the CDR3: TGCGCCAGCAGACACCCGGGACAGATTAACTATGGCTACACCTTC.

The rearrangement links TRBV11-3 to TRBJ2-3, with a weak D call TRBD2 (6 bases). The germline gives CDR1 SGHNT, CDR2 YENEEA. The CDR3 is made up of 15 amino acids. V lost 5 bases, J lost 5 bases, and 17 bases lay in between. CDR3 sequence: CASSRGQGGGDTQYF. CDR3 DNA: TGTGCCAGCAGCAGAGGGCAGGGAGGAGGAGATACGCAGTATTTT. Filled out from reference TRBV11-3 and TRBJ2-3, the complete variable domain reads EAGVVQSPRYKIIEKKQPVAFWCNPISGHNTLYWYLQNLGQGPELLIRYENEEAVDDSQLPKDRFSAERLKGVDSTLKIQPAELGDSAVYLCASSRGQGGGDTQYFGPGTRLTVL.

CDR3 sequence reads: CASSWKERGEQFF. CDR3 DNA: TGTGCCAGCAGTTGGAAGGAGCGGGGAGAGCAGTTCTTC. The V gene is TRBV27, the J gene TRBJ2-1, with 7 positions matching TRBD2. CDR3 length equals 13 residues. The ends lost 4 bases at V and 10 bases at J; junction bases unmatched: 7. In germline, CDR1 is MNHEY, CDR2 SMNVEV (reference sequence).

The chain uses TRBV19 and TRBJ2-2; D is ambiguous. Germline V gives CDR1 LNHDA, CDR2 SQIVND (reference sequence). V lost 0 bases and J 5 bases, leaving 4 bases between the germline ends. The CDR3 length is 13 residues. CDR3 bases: TGTGCCAGTAGTATAGACACTACCGGGGAGCTGTTTTTT. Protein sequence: CASSIDTTGELFF.

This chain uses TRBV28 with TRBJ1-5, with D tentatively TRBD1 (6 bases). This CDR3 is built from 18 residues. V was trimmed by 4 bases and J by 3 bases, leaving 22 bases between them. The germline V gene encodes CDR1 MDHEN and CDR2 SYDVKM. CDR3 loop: CASSSRDIQGFANQPQHF. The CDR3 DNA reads TGTGCCAGCAGTTCAAGGGATATACAGGGATTTGCCAATCAGCCCCAGCATTTT.

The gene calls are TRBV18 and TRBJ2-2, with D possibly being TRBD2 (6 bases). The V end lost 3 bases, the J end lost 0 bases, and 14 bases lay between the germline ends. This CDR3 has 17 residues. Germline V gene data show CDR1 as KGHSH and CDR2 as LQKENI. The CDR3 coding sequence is TGTGCCAGCTCACCTCTCGGGGGAACTTCGAACACCGGGGAGCTGTTTTTT. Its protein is CASSPLGGTSNTGELFF.

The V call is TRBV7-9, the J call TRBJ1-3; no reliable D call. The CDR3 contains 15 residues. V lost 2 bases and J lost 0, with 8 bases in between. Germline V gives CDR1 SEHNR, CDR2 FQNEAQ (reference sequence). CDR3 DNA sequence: TGTGCCAGCAGCTTACAGGCTAACTCTGGAAACACCATATATTTT. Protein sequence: CASSLQANSGNTIYF.

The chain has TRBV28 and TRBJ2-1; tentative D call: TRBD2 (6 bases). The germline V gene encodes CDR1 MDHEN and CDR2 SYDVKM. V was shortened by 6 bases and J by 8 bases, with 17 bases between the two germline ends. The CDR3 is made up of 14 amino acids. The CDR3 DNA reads TGTGCCAGCAGAACCTGGATGGCTAGCGATGAGCAGTTCTTC. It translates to CASRTWMASDEQFF. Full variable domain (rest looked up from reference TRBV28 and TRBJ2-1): DVKVTQSSRYLVKRTGEKVFLECVQDMDHENMFWYRQDPGLGLRLIYFSYDVKMKEKGDIPEGYSVSREKKERFSLILESASTNQTSMYLCASRTWMASDEQFFGPGTRLTVL.

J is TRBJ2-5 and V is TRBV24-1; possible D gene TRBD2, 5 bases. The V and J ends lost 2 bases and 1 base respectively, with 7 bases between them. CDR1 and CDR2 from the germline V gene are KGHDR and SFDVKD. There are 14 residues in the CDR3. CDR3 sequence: CATSDWRVQETQYF. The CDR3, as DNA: TGTGCCACCAGTGATTGGCGGGTCCAAGAGACCCAGTACTTC.

The CDR3 is CASSIAGQGYEQYF. The DNA of the CDR3 is TGCGCCAGCAGCATTGCCGGACAGGGCTACGAGCAGTACTTC. The chain combines TRBV5-1 with TRBJ2-7, with 8 bases that match TRBD1. This CDR3 has 14 amino acids. The J segment lost 3 bases and the V segment lost 4 bases, leaving 6 bases of the junction unmatched. Germline lookup yields CDR1 SGHRS and CDR2 YFSETQ.

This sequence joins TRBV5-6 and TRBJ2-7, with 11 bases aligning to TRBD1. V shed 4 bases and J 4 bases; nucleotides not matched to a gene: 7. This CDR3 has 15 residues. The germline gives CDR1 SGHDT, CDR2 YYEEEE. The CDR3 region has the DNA TGTGCCAGCAGCGGGGGACAGGGGGTTTTTTACGAGCAGTACTTC. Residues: CASSGGQGVFYEQYF.

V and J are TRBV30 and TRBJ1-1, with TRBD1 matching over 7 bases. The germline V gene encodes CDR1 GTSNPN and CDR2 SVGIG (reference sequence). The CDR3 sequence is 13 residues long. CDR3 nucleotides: TGTGCATCCATGAGGGGGCCGAACACTGAAGCTTTCTTT. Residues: CASMRGPNTEAFF.

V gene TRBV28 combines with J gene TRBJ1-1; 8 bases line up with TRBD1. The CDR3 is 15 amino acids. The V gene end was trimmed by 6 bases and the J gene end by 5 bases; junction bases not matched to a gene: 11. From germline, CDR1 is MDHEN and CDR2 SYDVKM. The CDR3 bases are TGTGCCAGCAGGGCCACAGGGGGAGGATTGACTGAAGCTTTCTTT. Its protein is CASRATGGGLTEAFF.